The subject of this entry is one T cell receptor (beta chain). Its antigen is currently unknown. The data were taken from a study of OX40 agonist ivuxolimab in advanced cancers. The wider study: As their treatment, patients were administered ivuxolimab, an agonistic anti-OX40 (CD134) antibody. Dose-escalation patients suffered from hepatocellular carcinoma, melanoma, renal cell or head and neck cancer. Partial responses occurred in Three dose-escalation patients, one with hepatocellular carcinoma and two with cutaneous melanoma. Study-wide results and limits: At doses 0.1 to 3.0 mg/kg, CD4+ and CD8+ clones expanded.

The data were produced by immunoSEQ multiplex PCR, yet TCRdb's version contains in-frame clones alone and is incomplete. The data hold about 53,000 clones, with almost 85% observed a single time. This CDR3 has 16 amino acids. Germline-derived CDR1 and CDR2 are SGHAT and FQNNGV. Trimming took 1 base from V and 8 from J; bases not matched to a gene: 10. The sequences come from CD4+ or CD8+ T cells sorted from blood, collected in a trial of the OX40 agonist ivuxolimab. The chain carries TRBV11-2 and TRBJ1-4; 7 positions match TRBD1. This clonotype was sampled from an adult with an advanced solid tumor such as melanoma, head and neck, liver or kidney cancer. The CDR3 protein is CASSLGTTGFNEKLFF. CDR3 DNA: TGTGCCAGCAGCTTAGGGACGACAGGGTTTAACGAAAAACTGTTTTTT.